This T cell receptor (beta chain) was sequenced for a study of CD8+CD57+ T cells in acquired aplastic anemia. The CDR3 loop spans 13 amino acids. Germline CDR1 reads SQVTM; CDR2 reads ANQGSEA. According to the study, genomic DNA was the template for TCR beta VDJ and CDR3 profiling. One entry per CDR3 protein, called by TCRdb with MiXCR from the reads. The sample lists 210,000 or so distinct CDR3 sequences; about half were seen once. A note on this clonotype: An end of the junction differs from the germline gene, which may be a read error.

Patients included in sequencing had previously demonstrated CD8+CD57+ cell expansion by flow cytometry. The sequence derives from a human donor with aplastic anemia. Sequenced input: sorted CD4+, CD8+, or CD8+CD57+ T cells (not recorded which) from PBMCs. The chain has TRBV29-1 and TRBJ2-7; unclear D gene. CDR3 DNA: TGCAGCATCGGTTTCCCAAACTCCCACGAGCAGTACTTC. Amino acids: CSIGFPNSHEQYF.